A single sample is the source of the 22 T cell receptor beta chains below, sequenced in a study of T-cell memory formation after mild COVID-19. Each CDR3 protein gets one entry after TCRdb re-called the 5' RACE reads with MiXCR. The sample lists roughly 340,000 distinct CDR3 sequences, less than 25% occurring once. The sequencing input was PBMCs or a T cell subset sorted from them (not recorded which). The receptors here all came from a man younger than 30 who had mild COVID-19 (a few samples of this study predate the infection). Cell type and time point are not known.

The gene calls are TRBV28 and TRBJ1-1; D is ambiguous. CDR1 MDHEN and CDR2 SYDVKM come from the germline V gene. The CDR3 is 14 amino acids. V lost 3 bases and J 5 bases, leaving 13 bases between the germline ends. CDR3 loop: CASSFTRLGTEAFF. The CDR3 DNA reads TGTGCCAGCAGTTTTACAAGACTTGGGACTGAAGCTTTCTTT.

This clonotype was seen ten or more times. The rearrangement uses TRBV12-3 or TRBV12-4 and TRBJ2-7; D ambiguous. V was clipped by 6 bases and J by 5 bases, with 11 bases between them. CDR3 length: 12 residues. For the CDR3, the DNA is TGTGCCAGCAGCTCGCGGCGGAACGAGCAGTACGTC. Its protein product is CASSSRRNEQYV.

This clonotype was detected only a few times. The chain employs TRBV5-1 and TRBJ1-2, with D uncertain. The germline gives CDR1 SGHRS, CDR2 YFSETQ. CDR3 length: 16 residues. V lost 1 base to trimming and J lost 8 bases, with 21 bases between them. The CDR3 sequence: CASSLRQAPDKEGYTF. Written as DNA, the CDR3 is TGCGCCAGCAGCTTGAGGCAGGCACCAGACAAGGAGGGCTACACCTTC.

This clonotype was seen a handful of times. The gene calls are TRBV29-1 and TRBJ2-2; no clear D. Germline V gene sequence: CDR1 SQVTM, CDR2 ANQGSEA. This CDR3 region has 17 residues. Deletions cut 3 bases from V and 2 bases from J, with 19 bases between. Here the CDR3 DNA reads TGCAGCGTTGAGGTCCCTCACGGGCAGAGTAACACCGGGGAGCTGTTTTTT. Translating it yields CSVEVPHGQSNTGELFF.

This clonotype was counted between two and nine times. The chain carries TRBV6-5 and TRBJ2-7; 9 bases map to TRBD1. The CDR3 runs to 15 residues. The ends lost 0 bases at V and 2 bases at J; junction bases unmatched: 2. Germline V CDR1 and CDR2: MNHEY, SVGAGI. Written as DNA, the CDR3 is TGTGCCAGCAGTTACTCCTGGGACAGGGCCTACGAGCAGTACTTC. It translates to CASSYSWDRAYEQYF.

J is TRBJ2-5 and V is TRBV7-9, with a possible D match to TRBD2 (6 bases). The germline gives CDR1 SEHNR, CDR2 FQNEAQ (reference sequence). The CDR3 length is 18 residues. Deletions cut 0 bases from V and 4 bases from J, with 21 bases between. The CDR3 nucleotides are TGTGCCAGCAGCTTAGCGCGAGCTTCTAGCGAAAGTGGAGAGACCCAGTACTTC. This codes for CASSLARASSESGETQYF.

The gene calls are TRBV14 and TRBJ1-3, with D unclear. In germline, CDR1 is SGHDN, CDR2 FVKESK. This CDR3 spans 12 amino acids. The germline V and J ends were trimmed by 10 bases and 0 bases, with 7 bases remaining between them. CDR3 in DNA: TGTGCCACCGGTTTCTCTGGAAACACCATATATTTT. This encodes CATGFSGNTIYF.

This clonotype has more than one count but fewer than ten. The chain has TRBV7-9 and TRBJ2-1; a weak D match, TRBD1 (6 bases). The CDR3 length is 12 residues. Trimming took off 6 bases at V and 8 bases at J, with 11 bases between the two ends. Germline CDR1 and CDR2: SEHNR and FQNEAQ (reference sequence). In nucleotides, the CDR3 is TGTGCCAGCAGTGGAGAGGGGGATGAGCAGTTCTTC. Translated: CASSGEGDEQFF. The variable domain in full, with the rest retrieved from reference TRBV7-9 and TRBJ2-1, is DTGVSQNPRHKITKRGQNVTFRCDPISEHNRLYWYRQTLGQGPEFLTYFQNEAQLEKSRLLSDRFSAERPKGSFSTLEIQRTEQGDSAMYLCASSGEGDEQFFGPGTRLTVL.

The V and J genes are TRBV27 and TRBJ2-1; unclear D gene. Per the germline V gene, CDR1 is MNHEY and CDR2 is SMNVEV (reference sequence). The V end lost 5 bases, the J end lost 12 bases, and 14 bases lay between the germline ends. CDR3 size: 12 residues. The CDR3 sequence: CASSGNYLSQFF. Written as DNA, the CDR3 is TGTGCCAGCAGTGGCAACTACCTATCGCAGTTCTTC.

The chain recombines TRBV29-1 with TRBJ1-2, with 7 bases that match TRBD1. The V gene's germline CDR1 is SQVTM and CDR2 ANQGSEA. The CDR3 runs 12 residues. The trim removed 6 bases at V and 8 bases at J, leaving 9 bases unmatched. The CDR3 DNA follows: TGCAGCGTGGACAGGTCTGCCGTCGGCTACACCTTC. This gives the protein CSVDRSAVGYTF.

The chain has TRBV7-2 and TRBJ2-3, with D maybe TRBD1 (5 bases). Germline CDR1 SGHTA, CDR2 FQGNSA. CDR3 size: 15 residues. The V gene lost 5 bases and the J gene lost 4 bases, with 16 bases spanning the gap. The DNA of the CDR3 is TGTGCCAGCAGCCTAAGGGGTGGCTGGTCAGATACGCAGTATTTT. This translates into CASSLRGGWSDTQYF.

This rearrangement joins TRBV29-1 to TRBJ1-4, with unresolved D. V was trimmed by 2 bases and J by 4 bases, leaving 8 bases between them. This CDR3 contains 13 residues. Germline V CDR1 and CDR2: SQVTM, ANQGSEA. The CDR3 loop is CSVEMGLNEKLFF. The CDR3 bases are TGCAGCGTTGAAATGGGCCTTAATGAAAAACTGTTTTTT.

The CDR3 DNA reads as TGTGCCAGCCGAAACCTTGACAGGTTCGACGAGCAGTACGTC. Amino acid sequence: CASRNLDRFDEQYV. The chain carries TRBV6-5 and TRBJ2-7; perhaps TRBD1 as D (6 bases). The V gene lost 8 bases and the J gene lost 5 bases, with 19 bases spanning the gap. There are 14 residues in the CDR3. Germline CDR1 reads MNHEY; CDR2 reads SVGAGI.

As for this clonotype: The junction and the germline gene differ at one end; a read error may be behind it. The rearrangement links TRBV10-3 to TRBJ2-1, with D tentatively TRBD1 (6 bases). This CDR3 contains 14 residues. Germline V gene data show CDR1 as ENHRY and CDR2 as SYGVKD. The CDR3 nucleotides read TGTGCCATCTCGGACAGCCAGCTAAACAATGAGAAGTTCTTC. Residues: CAISDSQLNNEKFF.

This clonotype was seen a single time. The rearrangement uses TRBV6-2 or TRBV6-3 and TRBJ1-2; D gene ambiguous. The CDR3 consists of 12 residues. V shed 5 bases and J shed 8 bases, with 12 bases lying between them. CDR1 is MNHEY and CDR2 is SVGEGT in the germline V gene. In nucleotides, the CDR3 is TGTGCCAGCAGTCTCCTCGGCAGAGGCTACACCTTC. Its translation is CASSLLGRGYTF.

This clonotype turned up a few times. The chain couples TRBV2 to TRBJ2-5; D assignment may be TRBD1 or TRBD2 (5 bases each). The V gene lost 4 bases and the J gene lost 6 bases, with 9 bases spanning the gap. Germline V gene lookup returns CDR1 SNHLY and CDR2 FYNNEI. This CDR3 comprises 12 residues. CDR3 loop: CASSGQGQTQYF. CDR3 coding DNA: TGTGCCAGCAGTGGCCAGGGACAGACCCAGTACTTC.

The chain couples TRBV2 to TRBJ1-4; D is uncertain. CDR3 size: 15 residues. With 8 bases removed from V and 7 bases from J, the gap between germline ends came to 20 bases. Germline V lookup: CDR1 SNHLY, CDR2 FYNNEI. CDR3 sequence: CASLKVGIRGEKLFF. The DNA of the CDR3 is TGTGCCAGCTTAAAGGTGGGGATACGAGGTGAAAAACTGTTTTTT.

The V and J genes are TRBV20-1 and TRBJ2-7, with a possible D match to TRBD1 (6 bases). V was shortened by 6 bases and J by 5 bases, with 20 bases between the two germline ends. Germline assignment: CDR1 DFQATT and CDR2 SNEGSKA (reference sequence). The CDR3 extends over 14 amino acids. This CDR3 reads CSASHRDRLHEQYV. The CDR3 DNA reads TGCAGTGCCAGCCACAGGGATCGACTTCACGAGCAGTACGTC.

This clonotype occurred a few times. The V and J genes are TRBV5-1 and TRBJ1-1; D gene unclear. V lost 7 bases, J lost 1 base, and 5 bases lay in between. In germline, CDR1 is SGHRS, CDR2 YFSETQ. The CDR3 length is 11 residues. CDR3 in amino acids: CASGGNTEAFF. CDR3 nucleotides: TGCGCCAGCGGAGGGAACACTGAAGCTTTCTTT.

V and J are TRBV5-1 and TRBJ2-1, with TRBD1 identical over 7 bases. V was clipped by 4 bases and J by 10 bases; unmatched bases: 11. Germline V gene data show CDR1 as SGHRS and CDR2 as YFSETQ. There are 14 residues in the CDR3. CDR3 nucleotides: TGCGCCAGCAGCGAAGGGACAGACCTGGGGGAGCAGTTCTTC. It yields the protein CASSEGTDLGEQFF.

In this sample, this clonotype turned up once. The rearrangement joins TRBV7-2 to TRBJ1-1; D unresolved. The CDR3 loop spans 16 amino acids. Germline-derived CDR1 and CDR2 are SGHTA and FQGNSA. Trimming removed 2 bases from V and 4 bases from J, with 17 bases in between. CDR3 sequence reads: CASSLFGRRAGTEAFF. For the CDR3, the DNA is TGTGCCAGCAGCTTATTCGGGAGGAGAGCGGGCACTGAAGCTTTCTTT.

There are a few counts of this clonotype. V usage is TRBV7-6 and J usage is TRBJ1-3, with D uncertain. Germline CDR1 is SGHVS and CDR2 is FNYEAQ. The V gene lost 1 base and the J gene lost 0 bases, with 10 bases spanning the gap. CDR3 length: 16 residues. The CDR3 nucleotides read TGTGCCAGCAGCTTAGGAGGGATCCTCTCTGGAAACACCATATATTTT. Amino acid sequence: CASSLGGILSGNTIYF.